This T cell receptor beta chain was captured by sequencing in a study of blood T cells in healthy people across ages. Study findings and constraints: Whereas aged donors had fewer naive CD4+ cells, long-lived donors had more of them and higher diversity.

Each donor's blood draw was approximately 10 milliliters of peripheral blood. This clonotype was observed many times. Its antigen is currently unknown. In germline, CDR1 is MNHNS, CDR2 SASEGT. The CDR3 runs 14 residues. V gave up 0 bases and J gave up 6 bases, with 11 bases separating them. PCR was performed a second time for about 6 to 11 cycles using a sample-barcoded 5' primer and a J-beta primer mix. TCRdb re-derived calls from the 5' RACE reads in MiXCR, one entry per CDR3 protein. In the table there are fewer than 1,000,000 distinct CDR3 sequences, around 43% of which are singletons. This chain links TRBV6-1 with TRBJ1-2; no definite D call. The sequenced sample consisted of blood. This receptor was taken from a man aged 55 to 69 in good health. The CDR3 nucleotides are TGTGCCAGCAGTGAAGCGTTGAGTGGGGATGGCTACACCTTC. Protein: CASSEALSGDGYTF.